What follows describes a single T cell receptor (beta chain). Its antigen is undetermined. This sample is drawn from a study of cytomegalovirus exposure and HLA in healthy donors. Produced via immunoSEQ multiplex PCR; TCRdb's table is partial and in-frame only. This table holds 130,000 to 150,000 clones, around 90% found once. Study-level findings and limits: A list of more than 150 TCR beta chains associated with cytomegalovirus was given. First-cohort TCR clusters tended to co-occur in the approximately 130 validation repertoires, a later analysis found.

The germline gives CDR1 LNHDA, CDR2 SQIVND (reference sequence). There are 14 residues in the CDR3. V was cut by 4 bases and J by 7 bases, with 16 bases left in between. Sequenced input: PBMCs. The V gene is TRBV19, the J gene TRBJ1-2; tentatively, D is TRBD1 (5 bases). This clonotype was obtained from a woman between 18 and 30 years old in good health and CMV-seropositive. CDR3: CASSKARDIPGYTF. The CDR3 DNA reads TGTGCCAGTAGTAAGGCCAGGGATATTCCTGGCTACACCTTC.